The T cell receptor beta chain under discussion was sequenced for a study of blood T cell repertoires in COVID-19. V lost 6 bases, J lost 6 bases, and 4 bases stayed unmatched. The CDR3 totals 14 residues. The germline gives CDR1 MNHEY, CDR2 SVGAGI. In the source study's methods: Estimated nucleated cell counts came from reference gene primer amplification. Clones were read by immunoSEQ multiplex PCR, and TCRdb kept only the in-frame ones, dropping some. Clone size and the V and J calls come from that table; the DNA yielded D and trimming. The sample records over 85,000 clones, about 90% being singletons.

This receptor was obtained from a human donor with COVID-19, enrolled during active disease. The donor label of this sample is uncertain. The chain carries TRBV6-5 and TRBJ1-4; 10 bases line up with TRBD1. Sequenced material: peripheral blood. CDR3 protein: CASRSGTGDEKLFF. The DNA for the CDR3 is TGTGCCAGCAGGTCCGGGACAGGGGATGAAAAACTGTTTTTT.